Each of the 5 T cell receptor beta chains below was sequenced from the same sample in a study of cytomegalovirus exposure and HLA in healthy donors. Assay used: immunoSEQ multiplex PCR; TCRdb lists only in-frame clones, some missing. This sample has 150,000 to 200,000 clones, with 85% found just once. The sample comprised PBMCs. The receptor set was obtained from a man aged 18 to 30 in good health and CMV-seropositive.

The chain links TRBV7-9 to TRBJ2-2, with a possible D match to TRBD2 (5 bases). This CDR3 spans 16 amino acids. Germline loops: CDR1 SEHNR, CDR2 FQNEAQ (reference sequence). V was clipped by 5 bases and J by 3 bases, with 16 bases between them. The CDR3, as DNA: TGTGCCAGCAGCCCGCGGACTGAACTTTACACCGGGGAGCTGTTTTTT. This sequence encodes CASSPRTELYTGELFF.

The chain couples TRBV19 to TRBJ1-5; 10 bases align to TRBD1. V shed 1 base and J 5 bases; nucleotides not matched to a gene: 2. CDR1 LNHDA and CDR2 SQIVND come from the germline V gene (reference sequence). CDR3 length: 15 residues. The CDR3 sequence is CASSIVGTGDQPQHF. The CDR3 region has the DNA TGTGCCAGTAGTATAGTCGGGACAGGGGATCAGCCCCAGCATTTT.

The V and J genes are TRBV2 and TRBJ1-5; 8 bases are shared with TRBD1. Germline CDR1 reads SNHLY; CDR2 reads FYNNEI. The CDR3 totals 13 residues. V shed 6 bases, J shed 7 bases, and the junction held 5 bases outside the gene matches. The CDR3 nucleotides read TGTGCCAGCAGCGTGACAGGGGCCCAGCCCCAGCATTTT. This sequence encodes CASSVTGAQPQHF. The complete variable domain, with remaining parts taken from reference TRBV2 and TRBJ1-5, reads EPEVTQTPSHQVTQMGQEVILRCVPISNHLYFYWYRQILGQKVEFLVSFYNNEISEKSEIFDDQFSVERPDGSNFTLKIRSTKLEDSAMYFCASSVTGAQPQHFGDGTRLSIL.

This chain connects TRBV7-9 to TRBJ2-3; D is ambiguous. V was clipped by 3 bases and J by 0 bases, with 10 bases between them. The CDR3 loop spans 15 amino acids. The germline V gene encodes CDR1 SEHNR and CDR2 FQNEAQ (reference sequence). This CDR3 reads CASSLRHPSTDTQYF. As DNA, the CDR3 is TGTGCCAGCAGCTTGCGTCACCCTAGCACAGATACGCAGTATTTT.

The V and J genes are TRBV14 and TRBJ2-2; D not certain. The germline V gene has CDR1 SGHDN and CDR2 FVKESK. The length of the CDR3 is 12 residues. Trimming removed 1 base from V and 7 bases from J, with 4 bases in between. The CDR3 is CASSQAIGELFF. The CDR3, as DNA: TGTGCCAGCAGCCAAGCAATCGGGGAGCTGTTTTTT.